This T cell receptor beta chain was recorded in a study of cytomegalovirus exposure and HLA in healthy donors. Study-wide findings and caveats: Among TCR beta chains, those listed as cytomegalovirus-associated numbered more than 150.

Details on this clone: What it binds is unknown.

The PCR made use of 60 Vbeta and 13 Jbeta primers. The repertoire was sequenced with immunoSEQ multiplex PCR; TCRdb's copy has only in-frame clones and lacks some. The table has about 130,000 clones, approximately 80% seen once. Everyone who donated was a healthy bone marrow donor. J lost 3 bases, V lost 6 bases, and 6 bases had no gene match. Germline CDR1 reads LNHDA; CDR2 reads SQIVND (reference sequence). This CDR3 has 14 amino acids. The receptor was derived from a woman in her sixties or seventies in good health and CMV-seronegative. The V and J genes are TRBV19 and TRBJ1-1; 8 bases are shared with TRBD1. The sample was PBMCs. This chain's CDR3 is CASSDRGVDTEAFF. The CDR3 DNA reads TGTGCCAGTAGCGACAGGGGTGTGGACACTGAAGCTTTCTTT.